Listed below are T cell receptor beta chains from one sample, sequenced in a study of blood T cell repertoires in COVID-19. This table comes from immunoSEQ multiplex PCR, and its TCRdb copy is limited to in-frame clones, with some not included. Among some 80,000 clones listed, roughly 80% were seen once. Sequencing was carried out using peripheral blood. These receptors came from a man older than 75 with active or convalescent COVID-19. Each CDR3 is given with its conserved first and last residue. Rows may omit the clone size; those that give it use once, few, many or a size class.

CDR3	J	size	V
CASSNRGRSTDTQYF	TRBJ2-3	.	TRBV19
CASSPRTGKLRSGNTIYF	TRBJ1-3	.	TRBV5-1
CASTKRAGFEAFF	TRBJ1-1	.	TRBV6-5
CASSYWTGISNQPQHF	TRBJ1-5	.	TRBV7-2
CASKGQGNSPLHF	TRBJ1-6	.	TRBV11-2
CASSLDLNRFGTGELFF	TRBJ2-2	.	TRBV5-4
CASSLVGGSSYNEQFF	TRBJ2-1	.	TRBV5-1
CASSGDNPNTEAFF	TRBJ1-1	.	TRBV27
CASSEYTGVGETQYF	TRBJ2-5	.	TRBV25-1
CASSLFPGQLTDTQYF	TRBJ2-3	.	TRBV5-1
CASITDRGNYGYTF	TRBJ1-2	few	TRBV6-5
CSGRTSYRDTIYF	TRBJ1-3	.	TRBV29-1
CASSLSRVRAPLHF	TRBJ1-6	.	TRBV28
CASSQGQGLTEAFF	TRBJ1-1	.	TRBV3-1/TRBV3-2
CASSQDWLGGSANTGELFF	TRBJ2-2	.	TRBV4-2
CASSIGLGSETQYF	TRBJ2-5	.	TRBV19
CASSLRLAGQETQYF	TRBJ2-5	.	TRBV3-1/TRBV3-2
CASSRGGIRAEAFF	TRBJ1-1	.	TRBV7-2
CASSQGNGQGTDTQYF	TRBJ2-3	.	TRBV4-2
CASSVDLNTEAFF	TRBJ1-1	.	TRBV5-1
CASSSQDRGLGQPQHF	TRBJ1-5	.	TRBV28
CASSVAGGRETQYF	TRBJ2-5	.	TRBV11-3
CASHRVREKLFF	TRBJ1-4	.	TRBV6-5
CATSDRGTSRTQYF	TRBJ2-3	once	TRBV24-1
CASSESVQGDEQFF	TRBJ2-1	.	TRBV25-1
CATSDFGLGHQETQYF	TRBJ2-5	.	TRBV24-1
CASSRGSVSGNTIYF	TRBJ1-3	.	TRBV6-5
CASSPQGTGSEKLFF	TRBJ1-4	once	TRBV18
CSVQAVGTFGTIYF	TRBJ1-3	once	TRBV29-1
CASSYRQGASPLHF	TRBJ1-6	.	TRBV6-6
CASSSQGAYGYTF	TRBJ1-2	.	TRBV27
CASSLGVQETQYF	TRBJ2-5	.	TRBV12-3/TRBV12-4
CASGQGRETQYF	TRBJ2-5	.	TRBV2
CASTSNGGGGNEQFF	TRBJ2-1	.	TRBV3-1/TRBV3-2
CAWSARVDYGYTF	TRBJ1-2	.	TRBV30
CASSLGTAPSGNTIYF	TRBJ1-3	.	TRBV11-2
CASSTGVNRPQHF	TRBJ1-5	.	TRBV6-2/TRBV6-3
CASSLSVNSPLHF	TRBJ1-6	.	TRBV5-5
CAISSGETQYF	TRBJ2-5	.	TRBV10-3
CASSPPLGTENTGELFF	TRBJ2-2	.	TRBV18
CASSRREGNEKLFF	TRBJ1-4	.	TRBV5-1
CASDRGSPGYTF	TRBJ1-2	.	TRBV28
CASSQDSGSTNEKLFF	TRBJ1-4	.	TRBV4-1
CASSGTSGGAYETQYF	TRBJ2-5	.	TRBV6-6
CASSLGHLSGNTIYF	TRBJ1-3	.	TRBV7-9
CASRLQGNTGELFF	TRBJ2-2	.	TRBV7-9
CASSLWNAAGLGTDTQYF	TRBJ2-3	once	TRBV5-1
CASSPLGRGYTF	TRBJ1-2	.	TRBV5-8
CSVTGQGLTVTQYF	TRBJ2-3	.	TRBV29-1
CASSMGRGNQPQHF	TRBJ1-5	.	TRBV19
CASRPPGGVNQPQHF	TRBJ1-5	few	TRBV19
CASSLLGSGDSPLHF	TRBJ1-6	.	TRBV19
CATSRGALNTGELFF	TRBJ2-2	few	TRBV24-1
CASSLGRSYNEQFF	TRBJ2-1	.	TRBV5-8
CASSSIQGTTYKLFF	TRBJ1-4	.	TRBV27